This T cell receptor beta chain was identified during a study of human thymus T cells. Notes on the study in general: Thymic repertoires of unrelated individuals were reported in related research to overlap highly. V and J genes seemed to be used with bias in thymic and blood repertoires.

Regarding this clone: The target antigen is unknown.

The table came from immunoSEQ multiplex PCR; TCRdb's copy has only in-frame clones and leaves some out. Of under 150,000 clones listed, more than 90% were seen once; the top ten hold around 0.025%. Obtained as resections during corrective heart surgery, the thymus tissue was then studied. Congenital heart defects were the reason for the corrective surgery that the donors, healthy Finnish infants, were having. The germline CDR1 and CDR2 sequences are MGHRA and YSYEKL. There are 13 residues in the CDR3. V lost 0 bases and J lost 8, with 10 bases in between. Sequenced: thymus tissue. The chain uses TRBV4-1 and TRBJ1-2; D possibly corresponds to TRBD1 (6 bases). This sequence was found in a boy in the first two years of life with a congenital heart defect but otherwise immunologically healthy. CDR3 amino acids: CASSQDRGNGYTF. The CDR3 DNA reads TGCGCCAGCAGCCAAGACAGGGGAAACGGCTACACCTTC.